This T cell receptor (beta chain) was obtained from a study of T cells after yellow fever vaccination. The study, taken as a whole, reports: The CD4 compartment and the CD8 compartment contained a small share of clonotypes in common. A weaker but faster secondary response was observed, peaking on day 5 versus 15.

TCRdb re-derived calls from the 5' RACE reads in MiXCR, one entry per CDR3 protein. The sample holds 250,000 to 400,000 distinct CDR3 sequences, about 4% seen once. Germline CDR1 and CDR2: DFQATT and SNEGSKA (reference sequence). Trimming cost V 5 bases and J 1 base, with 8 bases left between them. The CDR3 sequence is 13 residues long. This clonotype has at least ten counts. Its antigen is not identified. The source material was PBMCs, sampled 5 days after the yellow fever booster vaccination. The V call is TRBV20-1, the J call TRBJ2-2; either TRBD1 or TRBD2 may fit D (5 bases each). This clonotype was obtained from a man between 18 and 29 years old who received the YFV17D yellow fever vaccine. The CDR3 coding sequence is TGCAGTGCTGGGACGGAGAACACCGGGGAGCTGTTTTTT. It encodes CSAGTENTGELFF.